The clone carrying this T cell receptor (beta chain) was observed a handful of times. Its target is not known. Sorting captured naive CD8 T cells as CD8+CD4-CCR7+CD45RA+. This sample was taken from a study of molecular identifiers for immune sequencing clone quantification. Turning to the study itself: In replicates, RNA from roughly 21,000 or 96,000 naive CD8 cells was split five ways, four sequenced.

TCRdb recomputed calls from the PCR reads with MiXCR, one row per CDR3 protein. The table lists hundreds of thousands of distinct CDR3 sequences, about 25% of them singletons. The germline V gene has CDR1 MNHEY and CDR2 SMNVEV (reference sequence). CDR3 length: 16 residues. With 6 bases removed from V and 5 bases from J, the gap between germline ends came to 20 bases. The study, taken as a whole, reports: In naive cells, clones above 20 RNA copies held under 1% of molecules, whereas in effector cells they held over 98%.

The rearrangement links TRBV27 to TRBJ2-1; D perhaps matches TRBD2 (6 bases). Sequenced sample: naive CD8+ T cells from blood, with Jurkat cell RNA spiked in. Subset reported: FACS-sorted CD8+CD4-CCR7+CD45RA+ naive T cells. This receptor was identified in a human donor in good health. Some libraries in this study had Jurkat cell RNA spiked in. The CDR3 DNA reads TGTGCCAGCAGCAGACCGGGAGAGCTAGCCCACAATGAGCAGTTCTTC. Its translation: CASSRPGELAHNEQFF.